This TCR beta chain was sequenced for a study of blood T cell repertoires in COVID-19. On the study more broadly: Whether acute or convalescent, the COVID-19 samples came from the United States, Italy and Spain. The cDNA or gDNA used as material had been derived from T cells, B-cell-depleted T cells, or PBMCs.

In the original workflow: The authors estimated nucleated cell counts from reference gene primer amplification. Profiling relied on immunoSEQ multiplex PCR, and the TCRdb table lists in-frame clones only, not all of them. From that table come the V and J calls and clone size; the DNA was used to work out D and trimming. The sample lists tens of thousands of clones; roughly 78% were seen once. V shed 4 bases, J shed 1 base, and the junction held 7 bases outside the gene matches. CDR3 length: 15 amino acids. Germline loops: CDR1 SGHRS, CDR2 YFSETQ. The receptor comes from a woman in her 70s with acute or convalescent COVID-19. Sequences were obtained from peripheral blood. The chain employs TRBV5-1 and TRBJ1-1; 7 bases agree with TRBD1. In nucleotides, the CDR3 is TGCGCCAGCAGCAAAGGGGGCACGGAGAACACTGAAGCTTTCTTT. Residues: CASSKGGTENTEAFF.